Below, one T cell receptor beta chain is given with its context. Only in-frame clones appear in the TCRdb table, and some are missing; sequencing was by immunoSEQ multiplex PCR. The table shows about 2 million clones, with around 96% occurring only once. Only CD45RO-negative cells positively selected for CCR7 counted as naive CD8 cells, so terminally differentiated effector memory CD45RA+ cells were excluded. The entry originates in a study of shared clonotypes between healthy human individuals. The CDR3 contains 15 residues. Germline CDR1 LGHNT, CDR2 FRNRAP. The V gene lost 2 bases and the J gene lost 2 bases, with 13 bases spanning the gap.

The chain recombines TRBV12-5 with TRBJ2-7; D might be TRBD2 (5 bases). This TCR derives from a man younger than 35 in good health. What was sequenced was naive CD8+ T cells sorted from blood. The CDR3 reads CASGLSGSATYEQYF. CDR3 bases: TGTGCTAGTGGTTTGTCGGGGTCGGCGACCTACGAGCAGTACTTC.